The rows below give T cell receptor beta chains drawn from one sample of a study of blood T cell repertoires in COVID-19. The repertoire was sequenced with immunoSEQ multiplex PCR; TCRdb's copy has only in-frame clones and lacks some. In the table there are some 170,000 clones, roughly 80% of which are singletons. Sequencing was done on a sample of peripheral blood. These receptor sequences come from a woman aged 70-85 years with acute or convalescent COVID-19. Each CDR3 is given with its conserved first and last residue. Fields, in order: J gene, D gene, V gene, clone size, CDR3 DNA, CDR3 protein. The D gene is left open where the match is weak. Clone size, where shown, is once, few, many, or a class for clones that have expanded.

TRBJ2-1 TRBD1 TRBV19 . TGTGCCCCCCAGGGGGTTGAGCAGTTCTTC CAPQGVEQFF
TRBJ1-2 TRBD1 TRBV10-3 . TGTGCCATCAGTGGTGGACAGGGTAACTATGGCTACACCTTC CAISGGQGNYGYTF
TRBJ1-1 TRBD1 TRBV5-1 . TGCGCCAGCAGCTCCGACAGGGATAGGAACACTGAAGCTTTCTTT CASSSDRDRNTEAFF
TRBJ2-7 TRBD1 TRBV5-1 . TGCGCCAGCTGTACAGGGGAATCCTACGAGCAGTACTTC CASCTGESYEQYF
TRBJ1-5 . TRBV30 . TGTGCCTGGGACTTAGGTGGGGCAGGACAGCCCCAGCATTTT CAWDLGGAGQPQHF
TRBJ2-3 TRBD2 TRBV14 . TGTGCCAGCAGCCTCGGGAGGGCCTTTTCAGATACGCAGTATTTT CASSLGRAFSDTQYF
TRBJ2-1 TRBD2 TRBV24-1 . TGTGCCACCAGTGAGCGAGACCCACTAGCGGGAGAGCAGCGCGGGGGCTACAATGAGCAGTTCTTC CATSERDPLAGEQRGGYNEQFF
TRBJ2-7 . TRBV28 few TGTGCCAGCAGTTCGGTCAGGGCTATCTCCTACGAGCAGTACTTC CASSSVRAISYEQYF
TRBJ2-1 . TRBV27 once TGTGCCAGCAGTTTCATCGGGAACAATGAGCAGTTCTTC CASSFIGNNEQFF
TRBJ2-1 TRBD1 TRBV18 . TGTGCCAGCTCACCCCCCGGACAGGGCTACAATGAGCAGTTCTTC CASSPPGQGYNEQFF
TRBJ2-7 . TRBV5-5 . TGTGCCAGCACCGATCAGGCTGGCGCCGGAGGGTACTACGAGCAGTACTTC CASTDQAGAGGYYEQYF
TRBJ2-3 TRBD1 TRBV6-2/TRBV6-3 . TGTGCCAGCAGTTCGCCGAGAGGACAGGGTACAGATACGCAGTATTTT CASSSPRGQGTDTQYF
TRBJ1-5 TRBD1 TRBV24-1 . TGTGCCACCAGTGATGTGACAGGGGGCGATCAGCCCCAGCATTTT CATSDVTGGDQPQHF
TRBJ2-7 . TRBV7-2 . TGTGCCAGCAGCGTGGGACTTGGATACTACGAGCAGTACTTC CASSVGLGYYEQYF
TRBJ1-2 TRBD1 TRBV24-1 few TGTGCCACCAGTGGTGGACAGGGTTGGGGCGGCTACACCTTC CATSGGQGWGGYTF
TRBJ2-5 TRBD2 TRBV19 few TGTGCCAGTAGTAGCGGGAGGAGAGGATTGGAGACCCAGTACTTC CASSSGRRGLETQYF
TRBJ2-3 . TRBV24-1 . TGTGCCACCAGTGATTTACCAGGGGTTAGCACAGATACGCAGTATTTT CATSDLPGVSTDTQYF
TRBJ2-7 TRBD2 TRBV7-2 . TGTGCCAGCAAAGGGTGGGAGGGCCCATACGAGCAGTACTTC CASKGWEGPYEQYF
TRBJ1-5 TRBD1 TRBV5-1 . TGCGCCAGCAGCCCAAAAGGGGGCTATCAGCCCCAGCATTTT CASSPKGGYQPQHF
TRBJ2-7 TRBD1 TRBV6-6 . TGTGCCAGCAGTTACCCGGGACAGGGACGTTACGAGCAGTACTTC CASSYPGQGRYEQYF
TRBJ2-3 TRBD2 TRBV5-1 . TGCGCCAGCAGCTTCCCTCTAGCGGGGGAGGTGGATACGCAGTATTTT CASSFPLAGEVDTQYF
TRBJ2-1 TRBD1 TRBV29-1 . TGCAGCGTTGAAGTGGTTCAGGGGGCAAATGAGCAGTTCTTC CSVEVVQGANEQFF
TRBJ2-5 . TRBV5-1 . TGCGCCAGCAGCTTTAGTGGGCTGGGAGAGACCCAGTACTTC CASSFSGLGETQYF
TRBJ2-5 TRBD2 TRBV5-4 . TGTGCCAGCAGCTTCACTAGCGGGAGTAGGGAGACCCAGTACTTC CASSFTSGSRETQYF
TRBJ2-6 TRBD1 TRBV28 . TGTGCCAGCAGGCCTACAGGGGGCCCTGGGGCCAACGTCCTGACTTTC CASRPTGGPGANVLTF
TRBJ2-1 TRBD2 TRBV9 . TGTGCCAGCAGCGTAGAGATAGCGGGGGCCTCCTACAATGAGCAGTTCTTC CASSVEIAGASYNEQFF
TRBJ1-2 TRBD1 TRBV30 . TGTGCCTGGAGTGACAGGGGAGTAGCCGGCTACACCTTC CAWSDRGVAGYTF
TRBJ2-3 . TRBV27 . TGTGCCAGCAGCCCCGGGGTGGGTACGCAGTATTTT CASSPGVGTQYF
TRBJ2-3 . TRBV9 . TGTGCCAGCAGCGTAGGGGGACACCCTACAGATACGCAGTATTTT CASSVGGHPTDTQYF
TRBJ1-1 . TRBV15 . TGTGCCACCAGCAGAGACAGGGGTCGGACTGAAGCTTTCTTT CATSRDRGRTEAFF
TRBJ2-1 TRBD2 TRBV6-2/TRBV6-3 once TGTGCCAGCAGCCTCAGCGGGACCACCTACAATGAGCAGTTCTTC CASSLSGTTYNEQFF
TRBJ1-1 TRBD1 TRBV4-1 . TGCGCCAGCAGCCAAGGCGTCAGGGGCAGGGGGGCGGCTTTCTTT CASSQGVRGRGAAFF
TRBJ2-1 TRBD2 TRBV5-1 . TGCGCCAGCAGCTTGGCTAGCGGGGGGGATGAGCAGTTCTTC CASSLASGGDEQFF
TRBJ1-1 . TRBV5-4 . TGTGCCAGCAGCTGGGAGAGGGACACTGAAGCTTTCTTT CASSWERDTEAFF
TRBJ2-7 TRBD1 TRBV4-3 few TGCGCCAGCAGCCAAGACGAGACGGACAGGGCCTACGAGCAGTACTTC CASSQDETDRAYEQYF
TRBJ1-5 . TRBV2 . TGTGCCAGCCATAGGTCAGGGCCGAATCAGCCCCAGCATTTT CASHRSGPNQPQHF
TRBJ2-3 . TRBV4-3 . TGCGCCAGCAGCCAAGGGCAGGGTCTTCAGTATTTT CASSQGQGLQYF
TRBJ1-5 . TRBV7-9 . TGTGCCAGCAGCTTAGGCGGGCAGGATCAGCCCCAGCATTTT CASSLGGQDQPQHF
TRBJ1-2 TRBD1 TRBV28 . TGTGCCAGCAGTTCCGGGACAGTCTATGGCTACACCTTC CASSSGTVYGYTF
TRBJ2-7 TRBD2 TRBV7-9 . TGTGCCAGCACTGCTAGCGGGAGGGCCCTCAACGGGGGGCAGTACTTC CASTASGRALNGGQYF
TRBJ1-2 . TRBV6-6 once TGTGCCGGCTCGGAACAGGGACACTATGGCTACACCTTC CAGSEQGHYGYTF
TRBJ1-2 . TRBV7-9 . TGTGCCAGCAGCTTGACAGTAAATGGCTACACCTTC CASSLTVNGYTF
TRBJ2-1 . TRBV11-2 few TGTGCCAGCAGTCTAACCCGCAGGGAGGGGGGGAATGAGCAGTTCTTC CASSLTRREGGNEQFF
TRBJ2-3 . TRBV11-2 . TGTGCCAGCAGGGTAGAGAGGACAGATACGCAGTATTTT CASRVERTDTQYF
TRBJ2-1 TRBD2 TRBV5-1 . TGCGCCAGCAGCGGGCTAGCGGGAGGCCTTTACAATGAGCAGTTCTTC CASSGLAGGLYNEQFF
TRBJ1-1 TRBD1 TRBV30 . TGTGCCTGGAGTGCACAGGGGGTTACTGAAGCTTTCTTT CAWSAQGVTEAFF
TRBJ1-5 . TRBV7-2 once TGTGCCAGCAGCTTAGCGTCGCAGGGATATAGCAATCAGCCCCAGCATTTT CASSLASQGYSNQPQHF
TRBJ1-3 . TRBV4-3 . TGCGCCAGCAGCCCCGGTTCTGGGGCCGGAAACACCATATATTTT CASSPGSGAGNTIYF
TRBJ2-7 TRBD2 TRBV25-1 . TGTGCCAGCAGTCGGGGGGTATACGAGCAGTACTTC CASSRGVYEQYF
TRBJ2-3 TRBD1 TRBV30 . TGTGCCTGGAGTACGGGACAGGCTAACACAGATACGCAGTATTTT CAWSTGQANTDTQYF
TRBJ2-7 TRBD2 TRBV28 . TGTGCCAGCAGTTTTAAGAAAGGGTTAGCGGGGTCCTACGAGCAGTACTTC CASSFKKGLAGSYEQYF
TRBJ2-2 TRBD1 TRBV4-3 once TGCGCCAGCAGCCAAGACAGGGGGAGCTACACCGGGGAGCTGTTTTTT CASSQDRGSYTGELFF
TRBJ1-5 . TRBV6-2/TRBV6-3 . TGTGCCAGCAGTTATCTCGTCTCTGCGAATCAGCCCCAGCATTTT CASSYLVSANQPQHF
TRBJ2-1 . TRBV4-3 . TGCGCCAGCAGCCAGGAGGCGGGGAATGAGCAGTTCTTC CASSQEAGNEQFF
TRBJ2-2 TRBD1 TRBV3-1/TRBV3-2 . TGTGCCAGCAGCCCGCACAGGGGTGGGGAGCTGTTTTTT CASSPHRGGELFF
TRBJ2-7 TRBD1 TRBV6-5 . TGTGCCAGCATCGGGGGGACAGGGAGATACTACGAGCAGTACTTC CASIGGTGRYYEQYF
TRBJ2-7 TRBD2 TRBV28 . TGTGCCAGCAGTTTATCCCGGGGGGGGCGCGAGCAGTACTTC CASSLSRGGREQYF
TRBJ2-7 TRBD1 TRBV28 . TGTGCCAGCAGTTCGGGAGGGACAGGGGTTCACGAGCAGTACTTC CASSSGGTGVHEQYF
TRBJ1-1 TRBD1 TRBV19 . TGTGCCAGTAGTGCCCCCGGGACAGGGCGGGCTGAAGCTTTCTTT CASSAPGTGRAEAFF
TRBJ2-3 . TRBV9 . TGTGCCAGCAGCGTAGCGTTAGGGGGCACAGATACGCAGTATTTT CASSVALGGTDTQYF